The 16 T cell receptor beta chains reported below all come from one sample, sequenced in a study of T-cell reconstitution after alpha-beta-depleted transplantation in children. Library preparation (for TCRbeta) was performed with unique molecular identifiers. One entry per CDR3 protein results from TCRdb running MiXCR on the PCR reads. The data contain about 58,000 distinct CDR3 sequences, 35% to 55% of them seen just once; the ten biggest clones take up 98%. Sample: PBMCs, mostly from graft donor cells, taken 360 days after TCRalphabeta/CD19-depleted stem cell transplant. The receptors derive from a male patient between 5 and 17 years old who had a stem cell transplant for acute lymphoblastic leukemia, so the T cells may come from the graft donor.

In its sample, this clonotype was seen a few times. The chain employs TRBV5-1 and TRBJ2-1, with a tentative D call TRBD1 (5 bases). The V end lost 0 bases, the J end lost 12 bases, and 10 bases lay between the germline ends. Per germline, CDR1 SGHRS and CDR2 YFSETQ. There are 12 residues in the CDR3. The CDR3 DNA reads TGCGCCAGCAGCTTGGATGGGGCCGTGCAGTTCTTC. Protein product: CASSLDGAVQFF.

The V gene is TRBV4-1, the J gene TRBJ1-5, with D perhaps TRBD1 (6 bases). Germline V lookup: CDR1 MGHRA, CDR2 YSYEKL. The CDR3 is 15 residues long. The V gene lost 0 bases and the J gene lost 5 bases, with 11 bases spanning the gap. The CDR3, as DNA: TGCGCCAGCAGCCAAGACAGGGGCCCCCATCAGCCCCAGCATTTT. Amino acids: CASSQDRGPHQPQHF.

This chain links TRBV27 with TRBJ1-1; D gene ambiguous. Germline V gene lookup returns CDR1 MNHEY and CDR2 SMNVEV (reference sequence). The CDR3 consists of 14 residues. Trimming took 8 bases from V and 1 from J, leaving 14 bases between them. In nucleotides, the CDR3 is TGTGCCAGCGCCCCGCGGCTTCCGAACACTGAAGCTTTCTTT. Its protein is CASAPRLPNTEAFF.

This clonotype occurred a few times. The chain couples TRBV13 to TRBJ2-7; D is possibly TRBD2 (6 bases). The V and J ends lost 6 bases and 6 bases respectively, with 21 bases between them. Looked up from germline, CDR1 is PRHDT and CDR2 is FYEKMQ (reference sequence). The CDR3 consists of 15 residues. The CDR3 region is CASSSAGTGLPEQYF. The CDR3 coding sequence is TGTGCCAGCAGTTCGGCGGGGACGGGTCTGCCCGAGCAGTACTTC.

V and J are TRBV21-1 and TRBJ2-7; the table calls TRBD2, which could not be checked here. TRBV21-1 is classified as a pseudogene. The CDR3 contains 13 residues. The CDR3 protein is CASRRPSGYEQYF. CDR3 nucleotide sequence: TGTGCCAGCAGACGACCTAGCGGCTACGAGCAGTACTTC.

The J gene is TRBJ2-7, the V gene TRBV7-2; 7 bases match TRBD1. With 3 bases clipped from V and 1 base from J, the junction kept 3 bases outside the gene matches. The CDR3 is 14 residues long. The germline CDR1 and CDR2 sequences are SGHTA and FQGNSA. In DNA, the CDR3 is TGTGCCAGCAGCTTCAAGACAGGGTCCTACGAGCAGTACTTC. Amino acid sequence: CASSFKTGSYEQYF.

V and J are TRBV5-6 and TRBJ2-3; tentative D call: TRBD2 (7 bases). The CDR3 extends over 15 amino acids. The V and J ends lost 1 base and 6 bases respectively, with 15 bases between them. Looked up from germline, CDR1 is SGHDT and CDR2 is YYEEEE. CDR3 amino acids: CASSLWRGQQDTQYF. In nucleotides, the CDR3 is TGTGCCAGCAGCTTGTGGCGGGGGCAGCAGGATACGCAGTATTTT.

This clonotype has just a few counts. The chain couples TRBV5-1 to TRBJ2-3, with D perhaps matching TRBD1 (5 bases). CDR3 length: 14 amino acids. V lost 3 bases to trimming and J lost 5 bases, with 13 bases between them. The germline V gene has CDR1 SGHRS and CDR2 YFSETQ. CDR3: CASSWQGFVDTQYF. DNA for the CDR3: TGCGCCAGCAGCTGGCAGGGTTTTGTAGATACGCAGTATTTT.

V gene TRBV12-3 or TRBV12-4 combines with J gene TRBJ2-1; 8 bases are a match to TRBD1. The CDR3 sequence is 14 residues long. V was clipped by 5 bases and J by 6 bases; unmatched bases: 6. CDR3 coding DNA: TGTGCCAGCAGTAGCGACAGGGGTGGCAATGAGCAGTTCTTC. This gives the protein CASSSDRGGNEQFF.

The gene calls are TRBV7-9 and TRBJ2-5; perhaps TRBD1 as D (6 bases). Trimming removed 2 bases from V and 3 bases from J, with 16 bases in between. The germline V gene encodes CDR1 SEHNR and CDR2 FQNEAQ (reference sequence). The CDR3 contains 16 residues. CDR3 coding DNA: TGTGCCAGCAGCTTATCGCCAGGGGAAAGGGAAGAGACCCAGTACTTC. It specifies CASSLSPGEREETQYF. Full variable domain (outside the CDR3, taken from reference TRBV7-9 and TRBJ2-5): DTGVSQNPRHKITKRGQNVTFRCDPISEHNRLYWYRQTLGQGPEFLTYFQNEAQLEKSRLLSDRFSAERPKGSFSTLEIQRTEQGDSAMYLCASSLSPGEREETQYFGPGTRLLVL.

The rearrangement uses TRBV10-3 and TRBJ2-7; D perhaps matches TRBD1 (5 bases). Germline V CDR1 and CDR2: ENHRY, SYGVKD. V shed 3 bases and J shed 4 bases, with 7 bases lying between them. This CDR3 is built from 12 residues. This CDR3 reads CAISEQEYEQYF. The CDR3 bases are TGTGCCATCAGTGAACAGGAGTACGAGCAGTACTTC.

Only a few counts were recorded for this clonotype. The V gene is TRBV9, the J gene TRBJ2-7, with D hard to call. Germline V gene sequence: CDR1 SGDLS, CDR2 YYNGEE. This CDR3 contains 15 residues. Between the trimmed V and J ends, which lost 3 bases and 6 bases, there was a span of 19 bases. The CDR3 region is CASSAALGFRVEQYF. CDR3 sequence (DNA): TGTGCCAGCAGCGCCGCCCTGGGGTTCCGGGTCGAGCAGTACTTC.

This clonotype was detected a few times. This sequence joins TRBV5-1 and TRBJ2-7; possible D gene TRBD1, 6 bases. The ends were cut back, 0 bases at V and 5 bases at J, with 15 bases in the middle. The CDR3 is 15 residues long. Germline values: CDR1 SGHRS, CDR2 YFSETQ. For the CDR3, the DNA is TGCGCCAGCAGCTTGGATGTTACAGGGATAAACGAGCAGTACTTC. It specifies CASSLDVTGINEQYF.

The J gene is TRBJ1-1, the V gene TRBV15; the D gene is possibly TRBD1 (5 bases). Germline CDR1 LNHNV, CDR2 YYDKDF (reference sequence). The germline V and J ends were trimmed by 0 bases and 3 bases, with 8 bases remaining between them. This CDR3 is 14 amino acids long. The CDR3 DNA follows: TGTGCCACCAGCAGAGATGGCAGGGACACTGAAGCTTTCTTT. This gives the protein CATSRDGRDTEAFF.

The table lists this clonotype with a few counts. The chain carries TRBV20-1 and TRBJ2-7; 11 bases map to TRBD2. V lost 6 bases and J lost 3; bases outside the gene matches: 7. This CDR3 spans 14 amino acids. Germline CDR1 is DFQATT and CDR2 is SNEGSKA (reference sequence). CDR3 bases: TGCAGTGCCCTACTAGCGGGGGACTTCTACGAGCAGTACTTC. Protein product: CSALLAGDFYEQYF.

In its sample, this clonotype was seen many times. V and J are TRBV5-1 and TRBJ1-1, with 10 bases aligning to TRBD1. Trimming at V came to 0 bases and at J to 4 bases, leaving 12 bases not matched to a gene. The CDR3 totals 18 residues. CDR1 SGHRS and CDR2 YFSETQ come from the germline V gene. The CDR3 DNA reads TGCGCCAGCAGCTTGGCCGGGACAGGGGAAGGCCCGGGCACTGAAGCTTTCTTT. Protein: CASSLAGTGEGPGTEAFF.